In its sample, the clone carrying this TCR beta chain was seen many times. Its antigen is as yet unknown. This sample is drawn from a study of identical twins. TCRdb reanalysed the 5' RACE reads using MiXCR and keeps one entry per CDR3 protein. The sample has roughly 690,000 distinct CDR3 sequences; approximately 22% are singletons. V was shortened by 6 bases and J by 2 bases, with 7 bases between the two germline ends. CDR1 and CDR2 (germline): MNHEY, SVGEGT. There are 12 residues in the CDR3. Points from the study as a whole: Abundant beta clonotypes from cord blood had fewer insertions, unlike memory repertoires, which showed none. Out-of-frame alpha sequences shared by twins were enriched for low generation probability.

The same data also contributed to another study, on T cells expressing NK-cell markers. That report adds: Investigators obtained TCR beta repertoires from sorted CD3+CD56+NKG2C+, CD3+CD56+NKG2C- and CD3+CD56-NKG2C+ T cells. The CD3+CD56-NKG2C+ fraction of several donors was likewise dominated by these clonotypes.

Source material: PBMCs. V gene TRBV6-2 or TRBV6-3 combines with J gene TRBJ2-5, with unresolved D. The TCR sequence derives from a woman aged 18-30 years in good health. The chain's CDR3 is CASRGLQETQYF. CDR3 coding DNA: TGTGCCAGCAGGGGCCTTCAAGAGACCCAGTACTTC.